This TCR beta chain derives from a study of blood T cell repertoires in COVID-19. Study information: COVID-19 samples from acute and convalescent phases originated in the United States, Italy and Spain.

The CDR3 contains 13 residues. The germline V gene has CDR1 GTSNPN and CDR2 SVGIG (reference sequence). The V gene end was trimmed by 2 bases and the J gene end by 7 bases; junction bases not matched to a gene: 5. In the original analysis: Amplification from reference gene primers served as the basis for estimated nucleated cell counts. Sequenced by immunoSEQ multiplex PCR; TCRdb stores in-frame clones only, minus some. That table gives V, J and clone size, and the DNA gave D and trimming. The table lists about 250,000 clones, about 89% of them singletons, with 0.7% to 0.9% in the top ten. This clone came up once.

The sequencing input was peripheral blood. The rearrangement joins TRBV30 to TRBJ2-3, with 8 positions matching TRBD2. This clonotype was sampled from a young man with acute or convalescent COVID-19. CDR3 in DNA: TGTGCCTGGAGTACGGGGGGGGAGAATACGCAGTATTTT. Its translation is CAWSTGGENTQYF.